This TCR beta chain stems from a study of regulatory T cells in long-lasting Graves disease. Study results and limitations: Persistent disease samples used TRBV28, TRBJ1-2 and TRBJ2-5 preferentially.

This clonotype was observed many times. Its matching antigen is unknown. Trimming removed 1 base at V and 0 bases at J, with 7 bases between. The V gene's germline CDR1 is LGHDT and CDR2 YNNKEL (reference sequence). This CDR3 comprises 15 residues. Arm-PCR of CDR3 regions and iRepertoire HTBI primers were the basis on which TCR beta libraries were built. TCRdb re-derived calls from the multiplex PCR reads in MiXCR, one entry per CDR3 protein. The profile shows about 560,000 distinct CDR3 sequences, about 15% of them singletons. The time point: newly diagnosed GD, antithyroid drugs for less than 3 months. RNA extracted from PBMCs served as the sequencing template. Xi'an, China, was home to the endocrinology department that provided patients. These data are also associated with another study on T cells in Graves' hyperthyroidism and ophthalmopathy. That work contributes: Patients with uncontrolled infections, other autoimmune diseases, pregnancy or lactation were excluded. First-round RT-PCR of the TCR CDR3 relied on the HTBI primer set.

The gene calls are TRBV3-1 and TRBJ1-3; no definite D call. The sequencing here drew on peripheral blood mononuclear cells (PBMCs), taken at new diagnosis, from a patient treated with antithyroid drugs. The source is a man aged 18 to 30 with Graves disease. The DNA for the CDR3 is TGTGCCAGCAGCCAAGGATGGGGCTCTGGAAACACCATATATTTT. It codes for CASSQGWGSGNTIYF.